The 11 T cell receptor beta chains in this list originate from one sample, sequenced in a study of T cells in Graves' hyperthyroidism and ophthalmopathy. Template material for amplifying TCR beta CDR3 regions consisted of RNA transcripts. The study used the HTBI primer set for a first-round RT-PCR of the TCR CDR3. TCRdb ran MiXCR on the multiplex PCR reads and lists one entry per CDR3 protein. Of about 540,000 distinct CDR3 sequences listed, 46% are singletons. The sample taken for sequencing was peripheral blood or thyroid tissue (not recorded which). The source of these receptors is a woman under 30 with Graves' hyperthyroidism.

The sample holds a few counts of this clonotype. The rearrangement joins TRBV12-5 to TRBJ1-1; 8 bases line up with TRBD1. This CDR3 spans 14 amino acids. Per germline, CDR1 LGHNT and CDR2 FRNRAP. V was pared by 7 bases and J by 3 bases, with 7 bases of the junction left unmatched. The CDR3 region has the DNA TGTGCTAGTGCCGAACAGGGGGGATACACTGAAGCTTTCTTT. This gives the protein CASAEQGGYTEAFF.

V and J are TRBV29-1 and TRBJ1-5; TRBD1 matches 9 bases. This CDR3 contains 12 residues. Losses at the gene ends were 8 bases for V and 5 bases for J; bases not matched to a gene: 4. The V gene's germline CDR1 is SQVTM and CDR2 ANQGSEA. CDR3 nucleotide sequence: TGCAGCAGCCGGACAGGGGATCAGCCCCAGCATTTT. This translates into CSSRTGDQPQHF.

This clonotype has a count of ten or more. The chain combines TRBV6-1 with TRBJ1-6; perhaps TRBD1 as D (6 bases). CDR1 is MNHNS and CDR2 is SASEGT in the germline V gene. There are 13 residues in the CDR3. V lost 3 bases to trimming and J lost 10 bases, with 10 bases between them. The CDR3 reads CASSDNRASPLHF. The CDR3 DNA reads TGTGCCAGCAGTGACAACAGGGCGTCACCCCTCCACTTT.

The V call is TRBV7-8, the J call TRBJ2-7, with D maybe TRBD1 (6 bases). Trimming removed 6 bases from V and 0 bases from J, with 21 bases in between. Germline CDR1 SGHVS, CDR2 FQNEAQ. There are 17 residues in the CDR3. DNA for the CDR3: TGTGCCAGCAGAACAGGGTCCGGGGACCTGAACTCCTACGAGCAGTACTTC. It is translated as CASRTGSGDLNSYEQYF. Based on the CDR3 plus reference TRBV7-8 and TRBJ2-7, the full variable domain is GAGVSQSPRYKVAKRGQDVALRCDPISGHVSLFWYQQALGQGPEFLTYFQNEAQLDKSGLPSDRFFAERPEGSVSTLKIQRTQQEDSAVYLCASRTGSGDLNSYEQYFGPGTRLTVT.

The rearrangement links TRBV6-6 to TRBJ2-5; 9 bases align to TRBD2. Judging by the DNA end, TRBJ2-1 fits better; the J call may be wrong. Germline V gives CDR1 MNHNY, CDR2 SVGAGI (reference sequence). This CDR3 is built from 15 residues. In nucleotides, the CDR3 is TGTGCCAGCAGTTACCGTAGCGGGAGCCACAATGAGCAGTTCTTC. Residues: CASSYRSGSHNEQFF.

The V and J genes are TRBV9 and TRBJ1-1, with 8 bases that match TRBD1. The germline V gene encodes CDR1 SGDLS and CDR2 YYNGEE. The CDR3 runs 14 residues. V gave up 0 bases and J gave up 6 bases; unmatched junction bases: 4. The CDR3 nucleotides read TGTGCCAGCAGCGTAGGGACAGGGCTTGCTGAAGCTTTCTTT. The encoded protein is CASSVGTGLAEAFF.

This clonotype was seen a handful of times. The conserved phenylalanine or tryptophan normally closing the CDR3 is absent here, so this likely arose from a read error. The DNA is left out, because the CDR3 cannot be placed on it with certainty; the CDR3 is given as TCRdb lists it. The genes are TRBV5-1 and TRBJ1-2. The CDR3 region is 8 residues in length, termini included. Per the germline V gene, CDR1 is SGHRS and CDR2 is YFSETQ. The CDR3 here is CASSLEGT.

J is TRBJ2-7 and V is TRBV20-1; 9 bases agree with TRBD2. Germline-derived CDR1 and CDR2 are DFQATT and SNEGSKA (reference sequence). V trimming: 6 bases; J trimming: 7 bases; junction bases outside the gene matches: 13. This CDR3 spans 14 amino acids. The CDR3 sequence: CSASSLAGRREQYF. The CDR3, as DNA: TGCAGTGCCAGCTCGCTAGCGGGAAGGCGGGAGCAGTACTTC.

Many counts were recorded for this clonotype. The chain links TRBV9 to TRBJ1-2; D is possibly TRBD1 (5 bases). Per germline, CDR1 SGDLS and CDR2 YYNGEE. This CDR3 region has 14 residues. Trimming removed 0 bases from V and 2 bases from J, with 8 bases in between. CDR3 in DNA: TGTGCCAGCAGCGTAGAACAGGCAAACTATGGCTACACCTTC. Translation gives CASSVEQANYGYTF.

The J gene is TRBJ2-3, the V gene TRBV11-3, with D possibly called TRBD1 or TRBD2 (5 bases each). The length of the CDR3 is 15 residues. Germline V gives CDR1 SGHNT, CDR2 YENEEA. With 5 bases removed from V and 6 bases from J, the gap between germline ends came to 18 bases. DNA for the CDR3: TGTGCCAGCAGCCCAGAGGGACGGGGAATGGATACGCAGTATTTT. It yields the protein CASSPEGRGMDTQYF.

This clonotype was seen only once. V gene TRBV10-3 combines with J gene TRBJ1-1, with D hard to call. The V gene's germline CDR1 is ENHRY and CDR2 SYGVKD. The CDR3 totals 18 residues. With 5 bases removed from V and 4 bases from J, the gap between germline ends came to 26 bases. CDR3 sequence (DNA): TGTGCCATCAGTCCAATGAGAAGCGGTCCTGTACTTAGCACTGAAGCTTTCTTT. Protein product: CAISPMRSGPVLSTEAFF.